What follows are 27 T cell receptor beta chains derived from one specimen sequenced in a study of T-cell memory formation after mild COVID-19. Using its own MiXCR run on the 5' RACE reads, TCRdb lists one record per CDR3 protein. The sample lists 300,000 to 400,000 distinct CDR3 sequences, about 16% occurring once. Sequencing was carried out using PBMCs or a T cell subset sorted from them (not recorded which). The receptors originated from a young man who had mild COVID-19 (a few samples of this study predate the infection). Cell type and time point are not known.

This clonotype was recorded a few times. The V and J genes are TRBV12-5 and TRBJ1-3; no reliable D call. The V gene lost 5 bases and the J gene lost 0 bases, with 11 bases spanning the gap. Germline CDR1 LGHNT, CDR2 FRNRAP. CDR3 length: 15 amino acids. The CDR3 DNA reads TGTGCTAGTGGTAAAGGACCGCTCTCTGGAAACACCATATATTTT. Protein product: CASGKGPLSGNTIYF.

This clonotype has at least ten counts. V and J are TRBV4-1 and TRBJ1-1; D is undetermined. The CDR3 is 15 amino acids. The germline CDR1 and CDR2 sequences are MGHRA and YSYEKL. V was trimmed by 0 bases and J by 4 bases, leaving 12 bases between them. The DNA for the CDR3 is TGCGCCAGCAGCCAAGATCCGGGCATGGGCACTGAAGCTTTCTTT. Translated: CASSQDPGMGTEAFF.

A few counts support this clonotype. The chain combines TRBV5-5 with TRBJ1-6; D is ambiguous. The CDR3 consists of 14 residues. Trimming cost V 0 bases and J 5 bases, with 6 bases left between them. Germline CDR1 reads SGHKS; CDR2 reads YYEKEE (reference sequence). The DNA of the CDR3 is TGTGCCAGCAGCTTGGGCCGGGATAATTCACCCCTCCACTTT. This translates into CASSLGRDNSPLHF. The full variable domain, its missing parts supplied by reference TRBV5-5 and TRBJ1-6, is DAGVTQSPTHLIKTRGQQVTLRCSPISGHKSVSWYQQVLGQGPQFIFQYYEKEERGRGNFPDRFSARQFPNYSSELNVNALLLGDSALYLCASSLGRDNSPLHFGNGTRLTVT.

Concerning this clonotype itself: A much larger clone sits a single nucleotide away, making a read error possible. The chain carries TRBV4-3 and TRBJ2-1; 7 bases match TRBD2. Germline loops: CDR1 LGHNA, CDR2 YSLEER. This CDR3 has 13 residues. In DNA, the CDR3 is TGCGCCAGCAGCCTAGCCTCCTCCCCGTCGGGAGGCTTC. It specifies CASSLASSPSGGF.

This clonotype was seen more than once but under ten times. The chain combines TRBV6-5 with TRBJ1-1; 8 nucleotides align to TRBD1. Germline V gives CDR1 MNHEY, CDR2 SVGAGI. The trim removed 6 bases at V and 4 bases at J, leaving 4 bases unmatched. The CDR3 is 13 residues long. CDR3 DNA sequence: TGTGCCAGCAGATACACAGGGGGCACTGAAGCTTTCTTT. Amino acid sequence: CASRYTGGTEAFF.

The V gene is TRBV5-1, the J gene TRBJ1-2; TRBD1 matches at 7 bases. This CDR3 is 11 amino acids long. Germline CDR1 reads SGHRS; CDR2 reads YFSETQ. V was clipped by 0 bases and J by 13 bases; unmatched bases: 3. CDR3 nucleotides: TGCGCCAGCAGCTTGGCGGGACAGCGCACCTTC. Amino acids: CASSLAGQRTF.

This clonotype was detected only a few times. The chain is built from TRBV7-9 and TRBJ1-1; D not resolved. CDR1 SEHNR and CDR2 FQNEAQ come from the germline V gene (reference sequence). The V gene lost 2 bases and the J gene lost 3 bases, with 7 bases spanning the gap. The CDR3 is 13 amino acids. CDR3 nucleotides: TGTGCCAGCAGCTTATCAGCTGACACTGAAGCTTTCTTT. It codes for CASSLSADTEAFF.

This chain joins TRBV7-9 and TRBJ1-1; no definite D call. The V end was cut by 0 bases, the J end by 3 bases, with 11 bases between. The CDR3 loop spans 15 amino acids. Germline CDR1 and CDR2: SEHNR and FQNEAQ (reference sequence). The CDR3 here is CASSLAGAEYTEAFF. Written as DNA, the CDR3 is TGTGCCAGCAGCTTAGCGGGAGCAGAGTACACTGAAGCTTTCTTT.

The genes are TRBV7-2 and TRBJ1-2, with D hard to call. The length of the CDR3 is 14 residues. Per the germline V gene, CDR1 is SGHTA and CDR2 is FQGNSA. V was cut by 5 bases and J by 2 bases, with 12 bases left in between. The CDR3 spells CASSPSTVNYGYTF. CDR3 DNA sequence: TGTGCCAGCAGCCCGAGCACCGTAAACTATGGCTACACCTTC.

The sample holds a few counts of this clonotype. The V and J genes are TRBV12-3 or TRBV12-4 and TRBJ1-2; D possibly corresponds to TRBD1 (6 bases). The CDR3 is made up of 16 amino acids. The V gene lost 6 bases and the J gene lost 3 bases, with 20 bases spanning the gap. In DNA, the CDR3 is TGTGCCAGCAGCCATCAAGGGGGGGGTAGTCACTATGGCTACACCTTC. Protein: CASSHQGGGSHYGYTF.

The chain is built from TRBV10-3 and TRBJ2-1; D is possibly TRBD1 or TRBD2 (5 bases each). The CDR3 totals 15 residues. Trimming took 6 bases from V and 3 from J, leaving 15 bases between them. Per germline, CDR1 ENHRY and CDR2 SYGVKD. CDR3 nucleotide sequence: TGTGCCATCAGCCGAGGGCAGGGAAACTACAATGAGCAGTTCTTC. Protein sequence: CAISRGQGNYNEQFF.

This clonotype was detected only a few times. The CDR3 coding sequence is TGTGCCAGCAGCTCCCCCGGACTAGCGGGGGGCAAGCAGTACTTC. Translated, it gives CASSSPGLAGGKQYF. The rearrangement joins TRBV6-5 to TRBJ2-7, with 14 bases aligning to TRBD2. V lost 6 bases and J lost 8; bases outside the gene matches: 9. The V gene's germline CDR1 is MNHEY and CDR2 SVGAGI. The CDR3 spans 15 residues.

This clonotype was seen a handful of times. The chain recombines TRBV4-3 with TRBJ1-3; D is uncertain. The CDR3 runs to 18 residues. V was shortened by 4 bases and J by 0 bases, with 19 bases between the two germline ends. Germline V gives CDR1 LGHNA, CDR2 YSLEER. CDR3 protein: CASSLQAGSWSSGNTIYF. The CDR3 nucleotides read TGCGCCAGCAGCCTCCAGGCCGGGAGTTGGAGCTCTGGAAACACCATATATTTT.

This clonotype has more than one count but fewer than ten. The gene calls are TRBV24-1 and TRBJ2-3; D remains unclear. V lost 0 bases and J 5 bases, leaving 11 bases between the germline ends. The CDR3 covers 15 residues. Germline CDR1 and CDR2: KGHDR and SFDVKD. This chain's CDR3 is CATSDLSRFGDTQYF. The CDR3 DNA reads as TGTGCCACCAGTGATTTGTCCAGGTTCGGAGATACGCAGTATTTT.

In this sample, this clonotype turned up many times. The chain has TRBV6-5 and TRBJ1-1; the D is unclear. From germline, CDR1 is MNHEY and CDR2 SVGAGI. V was trimmed by 6 bases and J by 1 base, leaving 15 bases between them. The CDR3 is 15 residues long. DNA of the CDR3: TGTGCCAGCAGCCGACGAAGCGTCGGGAACACTGAAGCTTTCTTT. Translation gives CASSRRSVGNTEAFF.

The table lists this clonotype with a few counts. The gene calls are TRBV7-9 and TRBJ2-1; 7 bases are shared with TRBD1. CDR1 is SEHNR, CDR2 FQNEAQ, per germline (reference sequence). The CDR3 has 17 residues. Unmatched junction bases numbered 16, after V lost 4 bases and J lost 7 bases. In nucleotides, the CDR3 is TGTGCCAGCAGCTCCCTCCTGACAGGGCGATGGGGTAATGAGCAGTTCTTC. Translation gives CASSSLLTGRWGNEQFF.

CDR3 in amino acids: CSARAWDSPLHF. CDR3 coding DNA: TGCAGTGCTAGAGCCTGGGATTCACCCCTCCACTTT. V gene TRBV20-1 combines with J gene TRBJ1-6; D gene ambiguous. Germline assignment: CDR1 DFQATT and CDR2 SNEGSKA (reference sequence). The V end was cut by 1 base, the J end by 8 bases, with 6 bases between. The CDR3 is made up of 12 amino acids.

The CDR3 sequence: CASSLPIQGENTEAFF. CDR3 DNA sequence: TGTGCCAGCAGCCTACCTATACAGGGTGAGAACACTGAAGCTTTCTTT. V and J are TRBV4-2 and TRBJ1-1; a weak D match, TRBD1 (6 bases). V gave up 4 bases and J gave up 1 base, with 16 bases separating them. Germline lookup yields CDR1 LGHNA and CDR2 YNFKEQ. This CDR3 contains 16 residues.

This clonotype has more than one count but fewer than ten. This chain connects TRBV15 to TRBJ2-5; D ambiguous. V lost 1 base and J 2 bases, leaving 5 bases between the germline ends. This CDR3 spans 13 amino acids. In germline, CDR1 is LNHNV, CDR2 YYDKDF (reference sequence). The DNA for the CDR3 is TGTGCCACCAGCAGAGGCTTACAAGAGACCCAGTACTTC. Translated, it gives CATSRGLQETQYF.

A few counts support this clonotype. The chain carries TRBV21-1 and TRBJ1-1. TRBV21-1 is a recognized pseudogene. This CDR3 is built from 15 residues. CDR3 protein: CASSTGRVTLTEAFF. The CDR3 nucleotides are TGTGCCAGCAGCACAGGGAGGGTGACCCTCACTGAAGCTTTCTTT.

This clonotype was counted a few times. The V gene is TRBV4-2, the J gene TRBJ2-4; TRBD1 aligns across 9 bases. The germline gives CDR1 LGHNA, CDR2 YNFKEQ. The CDR3 length is 14 residues. The V and J ends lost 3 bases and 8 bases, in that order; junction bases with no gene match: 5. In nucleotides, the CDR3 is TGTGCCAGCAGCCAGGGACAGGGTGAAGACATTCAGTACTTC. It is translated as CASSQGQGEDIQYF.

This clonotype has more than one count but fewer than ten. The chain couples TRBV7-8 to TRBJ2-7, with 8 nucleotides matching TRBD2. The CDR3 sequence is 15 residues long. From germline, CDR1 is SGHVS and CDR2 FQNEAQ. The V segment lost 3 bases and the J segment 5 bases; nucleotides outside the gene matches: 9. DNA of the CDR3: TGTGCCAGCAGCTTTCCAGGACTAGCCGACAACGAGCAGTACTTC. Its translation is CASSFPGLADNEQYF.

The J gene is TRBJ2-7, the V gene TRBV11-2; D is uncertain. CDR3 length equals 12 residues. Trimming removed 6 bases at V and 3 bases at J, with 9 bases between. In germline, CDR1 is SGHAT, CDR2 FQNNGV. In nucleotides, the CDR3 is TGTGCCAGCAGTAAAGAACGCTACGAGCAGTACGTC. Translation: CASSKERYEQYV.

There are a few counts of this clonotype. The genes are TRBV6-5 and TRBJ2-3; D is perhaps TRBD2 (7 bases). Trimming removed 1 base at V and 2 bases at J, with 13 bases between. Germline V gene sequence: CDR1 MNHEY, CDR2 SVGAGI. This CDR3 is 16 amino acids long. The CDR3 spells CASSYFAGATTDTQYF. The CDR3 DNA reads TGTGCCAGCAGTTACTTTGCGGGGGCTACCACAGATACGCAGTATTTT.

This clonotype was found a few times. The chain couples TRBV5-1 to TRBJ1-1; tentative D call: TRBD1 (6 bases). This CDR3 is 13 amino acids long. Germline-derived CDR1 and CDR2 are SGHRS and YFSETQ. Between the trimmed V and J ends, which lost 0 bases and 7 bases, there was a span of 10 bases. CDR3 sequence reads: CASSLAQGGEAFF. CDR3 sequence (DNA): TGCGCCAGCAGCTTGGCACAGGGAGGTGAAGCTTTCTTT. Looking up the rest from reference TRBV5-1 and TRBJ1-1 gives the full variable domain: KAGVTQTPRYLIKTRGQQVTLSCSPISGHRSVSWYQQTPGQGLQFLFEYFSETQRNKGNFPGRFSGRQFSNSRSEMNVSTLELGDSALYLCASSLAQGGEAFFGQGTRLTVV.

The sample holds a few counts of this clonotype. The V gene is TRBV4-3, the J gene TRBJ2-5; possible D gene TRBD2, 5 bases. With 0 bases removed from V and 7 bases from J, the gap between germline ends came to 6 bases. Germline CDR1 reads LGHNA; CDR2 reads YSLEER. This CDR3 is built from 12 residues. DNA of the CDR3: TGCGCCAGCAGCCAAGATCGGGGGACCCAGTACTTC. It specifies CASSQDRGTQYF.

V gene TRBV21-1 combines with J gene TRBJ2-1; no check of the table's D call, TRBD1, against the DNA was made. TRBV21-1 is termed a pseudogene. CDR3 size: 15 residues. The CDR3 DNA is TGTGCCAGCAGCAACAAGGACAGCGAAGCGCATGAGCAGTTCTTC. Translating it yields CASSNKDSEAHEQFF.